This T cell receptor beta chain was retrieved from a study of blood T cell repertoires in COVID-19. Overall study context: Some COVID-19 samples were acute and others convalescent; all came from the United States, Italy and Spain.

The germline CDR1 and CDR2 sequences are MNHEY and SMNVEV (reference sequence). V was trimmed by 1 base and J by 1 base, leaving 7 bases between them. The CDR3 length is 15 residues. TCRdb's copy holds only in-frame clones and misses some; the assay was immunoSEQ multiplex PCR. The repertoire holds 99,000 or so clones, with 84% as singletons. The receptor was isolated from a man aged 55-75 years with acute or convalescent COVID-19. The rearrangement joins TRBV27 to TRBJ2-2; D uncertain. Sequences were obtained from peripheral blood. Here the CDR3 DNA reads TGTGCCAGCAGTTTATATCCGAGGAACACCGGGGAGCTGTTTTTT. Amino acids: CASSLYPRNTGELFF.